This T cell receptor beta chain comes out of a study of blood T cell repertoires in COVID-19. Study as a whole: Acute-phase and convalescent COVID-19 samples originated in the United States, Italy and Spain. Sample material is recorded as cDNA or gDNA derived from T cells, B-cell-depleted T cells, or PBMCs.

Seattle enrolled patients during active infection and tracked them longitudinally. In germline, CDR1 is SGHAT, CDR2 FQNNGV. This CDR3 has 15 residues. Trimming stripped 1 base from V and 0 bases from J, with 9 bases between. In the original analysis: Using reference gene primer amplification, nucleated cell counts were estimated. Here immunoSEQ multiplex PCR was the method, and the copy in TCRdb shows in-frame clones only, minus some. V, J and clone size are those of that table, while D and trimming were read from the DNA. Of about 110,000 clones in the sample, 76% were seen once. The sample was peripheral blood. This sequence originates from an elderly man with COVID-19, enrolled during active disease. V usage is TRBV11-2 and J usage is TRBJ1-2; D remains ambiguous. The CDR3 DNA reads TGTGCCAGCAGCTTAGGCCCCGGTACTAACTATGGCTACACCTTC. Encoded protein: CASSLGPGTNYGYTF.